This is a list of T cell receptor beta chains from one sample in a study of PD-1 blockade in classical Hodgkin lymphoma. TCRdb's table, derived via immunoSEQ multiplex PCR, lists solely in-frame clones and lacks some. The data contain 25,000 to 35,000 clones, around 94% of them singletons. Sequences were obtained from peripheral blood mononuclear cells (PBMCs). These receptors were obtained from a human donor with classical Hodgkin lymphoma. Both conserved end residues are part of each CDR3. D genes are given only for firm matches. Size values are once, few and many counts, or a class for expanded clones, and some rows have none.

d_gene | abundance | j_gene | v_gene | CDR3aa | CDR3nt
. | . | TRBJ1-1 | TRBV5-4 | CASSPPKTTSLDTEAFF | TGTGCCAGCAGCCCGCCAAAGACAACCAGTCTCGACACTGAAGCTTTCTTT
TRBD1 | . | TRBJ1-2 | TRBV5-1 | CASGPTGVYGYTF | TGCGCCAGCGGGCCGACAGGGGTCTATGGCTACACCTTC
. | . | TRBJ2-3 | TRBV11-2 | CASSPKRVTDTQYF | TGTGCCAGCAGCCCAAAGCGGGTCACAGATACGCAGTATTTT
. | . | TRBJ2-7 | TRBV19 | CASSIGFQGQGEQYF | TGTGCCAGTAGTATAGGATTCCAGGGGCAAGGTGAGCAGTACTTC
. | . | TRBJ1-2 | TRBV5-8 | CASSRRGNYGYTF | TGTGCCAGCAGCCGCAGGGGTAACTATGGCTACACCTTC
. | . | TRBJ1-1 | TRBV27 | CASSFLGARSNTEAFF | TGTGCCAGCAGTTTTTTAGGGGCGCGATCGAACACTGAAGCTTTCTTT
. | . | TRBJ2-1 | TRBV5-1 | CASSLMLGKNEQFF | TGCGCCAGCAGCTTGATGCTGGGGAAAAATGAGCAGTTCTTC
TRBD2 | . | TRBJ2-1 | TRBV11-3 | CASSNYSGRRNEQFF | TGTGCCAGCAGTAATTATAGCGGGAGGAGGAATGAGCAGTTCTTC
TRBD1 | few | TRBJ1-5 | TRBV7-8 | CASSFSGQNQPQHF | TGTGCCAGCAGCTTCTCGGGACAGAATCAGCCCCAGCATTTT
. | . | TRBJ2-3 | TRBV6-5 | CASKSYLATDTQYF | TGTGCCAGCAAATCTTACCTCGCCACAGATACGCAGTATTTT
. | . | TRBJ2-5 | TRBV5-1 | CASSADQRSVETQYF | TGCGCCAGCAGCGCGGATCAGAGGTCCGTGGAGACCCAGTACTTC
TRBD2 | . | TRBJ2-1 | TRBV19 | CASTRTSGDNEQFF | TGTGCCAGTACCCGGACTAGCGGTGACAATGAGCAGTTCTTC
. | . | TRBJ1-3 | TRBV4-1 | CASSPPGPTPSTIYF | TGCGCCAGCAGCCCCCCGGGACCAACGCCAAGCACCATATATTTT
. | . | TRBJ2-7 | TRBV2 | CASIRDNSYEQYF | TGTGCCAGCATTCGGGACAACTCCTACGAGCAGTACTTC
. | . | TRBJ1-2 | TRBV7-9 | CASSSGGGYTF | TGTGCCAGCAGCTCCGGTGGCGGCTACACCTTC
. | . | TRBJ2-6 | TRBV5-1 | CASRQLVTSSGANVLTF | TGCGCCAGCAGGCAACTAGTAACCAGCTCTGGGGCCAACGTCCTGACTTTC
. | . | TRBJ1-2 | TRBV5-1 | CASSIGELNYGYTF | TGCGCCAGTTCCATTGGTGAGCTGAACTATGGCTACACCTTC
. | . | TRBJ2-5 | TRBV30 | CAWSVRETQYF | TGTGCCTGGAGTGTACGGGAGACCCAGTACTTC
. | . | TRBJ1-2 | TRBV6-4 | CASSDSSSGGYTF | TGTGCCAGCAGTGACTCGAGTAGCGGGGGCTACACCTTC
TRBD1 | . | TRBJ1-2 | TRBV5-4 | CASSLGMGTVGYGYTF | TGTGCCAGCAGCTTGGGTATGGGGACAGTTGGCTATGGCTACACCTTC
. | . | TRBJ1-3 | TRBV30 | CAWSSARTANSGNTIYF | TGTGCCTGGAGTTCAGCCAGGACAGCGAACTCTGGAAACACCATATATTTT
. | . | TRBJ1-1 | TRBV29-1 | CSAQNTEAFF | TGCAGCGCCCAGAACACTGAAGCTTTCTTT
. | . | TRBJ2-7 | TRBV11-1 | CASSLARGLNEQYF | TGTGCCAGCAGCTTAGCGCGGGGGCTTAACGAGCAGTACTTC
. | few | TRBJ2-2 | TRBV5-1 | CASSLGAGDTGELFF | TGCGCCAGCAGCTTGGGGGCAGGGGACACCGGGGAGCTGTTTTTT
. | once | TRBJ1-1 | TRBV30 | CAIQGPTGNTEAFF | TGTGCCATTCAGGGACCTACGGGGAACACTGAAGCTTTCTTT
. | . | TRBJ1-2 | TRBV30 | CAWRQELGNYGYTF | TGTGCCTGGAGACAGGAGCTTGGTAACTATGGCTACACCTTC
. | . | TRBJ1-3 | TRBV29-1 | CSVTGTNGNTIYF | TGCAGCGTTACCGGGACAAACGGAAACACCATATATTTT
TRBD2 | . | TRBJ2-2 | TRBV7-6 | CASSSSGGATGELFF | TGTGCCAGCAGCTCTAGCGGGGGGGCAACCGGGGAGCTGTTTTTT
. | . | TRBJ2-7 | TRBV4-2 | CASSQGEGKQYF | TGTGCCAGCAGCCAAGGGGAAGGGAAGCAGTACTTC
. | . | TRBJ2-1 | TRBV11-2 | CASSSSVYNEQFF | TGTGCCAGCAGTTCTAGCGTGTACAATGAGCAGTTCTTC
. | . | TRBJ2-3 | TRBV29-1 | CSARAGDTQYF | TGCAGTGCCCGGGCGGGAGATACGCAGTATTTT
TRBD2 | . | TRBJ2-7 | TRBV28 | CASSVAGSIYEQYF | TGTGCCAGCAGTGTAGCGGGTTCGATCTACGAGCAGTACTTC